The text below deals with one T cell receptor beta chain. In germline, CDR1 is ENHRY, CDR2 SYGVKD. V shed 8 bases, J shed 4 bases, and the junction held 6 bases outside the gene matches. The CDR3 covers 14 residues. The sample belongs to a study of spatial heterogeneity in lung cancer. Time point in this sample: sample taken at primary tumor resection. Tumor, nontumor lung or frozen PBMC supplied whole RNA, sequenced without sorting. TCRdb re-called the 5' RACE reads through MiXCR, storing one row per CDR3 protein. The table shows 28,000 or so distinct CDR3 sequences, with around 13% occurring only once.

The rearrangement links TRBV10-3 to TRBJ2-2; 8 bases fit TRBD1. Here the sequenced sample was PBMCs, taken at surgery. This receptor was taken from a female donor with early-stage non-small cell lung cancer. CDR3 sequence reads: CAIGGTGGTGELFF. The CDR3 region has the DNA TGTGCCATCGGCGGGACAGGTGGCACCGGGGAGCTGTTTTTT.